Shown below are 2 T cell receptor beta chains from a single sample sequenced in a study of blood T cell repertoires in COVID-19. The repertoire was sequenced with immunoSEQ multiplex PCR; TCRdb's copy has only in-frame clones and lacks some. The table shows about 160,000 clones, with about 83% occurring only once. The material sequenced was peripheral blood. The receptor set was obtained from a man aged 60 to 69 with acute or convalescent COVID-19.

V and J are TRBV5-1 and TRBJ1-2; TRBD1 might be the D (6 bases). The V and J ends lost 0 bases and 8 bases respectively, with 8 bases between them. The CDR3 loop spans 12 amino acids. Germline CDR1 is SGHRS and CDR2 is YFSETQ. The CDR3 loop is CASSLDRDGYTF. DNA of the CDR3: TGCGCCAGCAGCTTGGACAGGGACGGCTACACCTTC.

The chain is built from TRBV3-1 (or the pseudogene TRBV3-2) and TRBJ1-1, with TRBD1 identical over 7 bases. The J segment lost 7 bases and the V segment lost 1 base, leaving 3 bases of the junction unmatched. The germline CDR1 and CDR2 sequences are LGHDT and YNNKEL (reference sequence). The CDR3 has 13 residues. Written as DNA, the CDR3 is TGTGCCAGCAGCCAAGGGGACAGAGGTGAAGCTTTCTTT. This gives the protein CASSQGDRGEAFF.